Given below is one TCR beta chain in context. Its antigen remains unidentified. The data are from a study of monozygotic twins with inflammatory bowel disease. Regarding the study as a whole: Especially with disease activity, IBD patients shared fewer clonotypes with others than healthy twins did. The authors note that differing immunosuppressive treatments may have added variability to patient repertoires.

Used for each TCR library was around 3.5 ug of total RNA. TCRdb reprocessed the 5' RACE reads, keeping one entry per CDR3 protein, no DNA. This sample contains more than 350,000 distinct CDR3 sequences. Per germline, CDR1 SNHLY and CDR2 FYNNEI. The CDR3 loop spans 14 amino acids. J is TRBJ2-7 and V is TRBV2. This receptor was obtained from a human donor with ulcerative colitis or Crohn's disease, or a healthy co-twin of an affected twin (not recorded which). The sample was blood. CDR3 loop: CASKFDQTTYEQYF.